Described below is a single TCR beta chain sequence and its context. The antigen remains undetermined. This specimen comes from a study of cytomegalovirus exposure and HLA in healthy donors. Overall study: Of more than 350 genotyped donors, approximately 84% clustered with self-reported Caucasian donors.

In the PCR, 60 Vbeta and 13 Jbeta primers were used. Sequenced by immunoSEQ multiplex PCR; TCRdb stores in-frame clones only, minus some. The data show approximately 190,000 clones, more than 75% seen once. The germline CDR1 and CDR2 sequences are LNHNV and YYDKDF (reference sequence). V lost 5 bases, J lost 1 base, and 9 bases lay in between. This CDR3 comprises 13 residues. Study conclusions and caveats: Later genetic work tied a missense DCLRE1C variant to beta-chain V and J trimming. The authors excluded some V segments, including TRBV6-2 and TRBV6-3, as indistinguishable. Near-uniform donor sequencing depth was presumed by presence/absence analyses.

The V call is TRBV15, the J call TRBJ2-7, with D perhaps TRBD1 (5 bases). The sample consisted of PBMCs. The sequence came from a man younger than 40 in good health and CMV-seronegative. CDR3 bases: TGTGCCACCAGCGTAGGGGTTTCCTACGAGCAGTACTTC. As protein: CATSVGVSYEQYF.